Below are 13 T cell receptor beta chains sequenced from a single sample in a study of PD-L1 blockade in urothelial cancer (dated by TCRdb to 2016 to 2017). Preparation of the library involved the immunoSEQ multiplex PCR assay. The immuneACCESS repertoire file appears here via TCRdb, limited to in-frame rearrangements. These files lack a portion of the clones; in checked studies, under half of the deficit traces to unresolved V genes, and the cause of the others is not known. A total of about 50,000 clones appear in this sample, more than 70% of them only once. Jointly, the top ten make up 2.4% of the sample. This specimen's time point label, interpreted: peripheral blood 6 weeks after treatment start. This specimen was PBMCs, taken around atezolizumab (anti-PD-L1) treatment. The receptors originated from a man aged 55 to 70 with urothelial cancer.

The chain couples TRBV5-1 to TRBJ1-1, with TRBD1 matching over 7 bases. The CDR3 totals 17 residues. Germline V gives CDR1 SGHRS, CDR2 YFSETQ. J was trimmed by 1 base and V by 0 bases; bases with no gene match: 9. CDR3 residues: CASSLAPGQRTNTEAFF. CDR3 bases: TGCGCCAGCAGCTTGGCGCCGGGACAGAGAACGAACACTGAAGCTTTCTTT.

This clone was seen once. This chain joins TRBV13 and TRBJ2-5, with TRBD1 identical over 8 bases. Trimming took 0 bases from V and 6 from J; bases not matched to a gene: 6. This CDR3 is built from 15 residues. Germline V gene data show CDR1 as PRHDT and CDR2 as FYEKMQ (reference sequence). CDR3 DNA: TGTGCCAGCAGCTTAGGCCCAGACAGGGGAAAGACCCAGTACTTC. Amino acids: CASSLGPDRGKTQYF.

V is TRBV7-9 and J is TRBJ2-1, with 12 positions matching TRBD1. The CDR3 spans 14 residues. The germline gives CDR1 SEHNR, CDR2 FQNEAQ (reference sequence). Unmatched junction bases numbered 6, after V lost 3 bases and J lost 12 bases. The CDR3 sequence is CASSLGQGAMWQFF. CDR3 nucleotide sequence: TGTGCCAGCAGCTTGGGACAGGGGGCTATGTGGCAGTTCTTC.

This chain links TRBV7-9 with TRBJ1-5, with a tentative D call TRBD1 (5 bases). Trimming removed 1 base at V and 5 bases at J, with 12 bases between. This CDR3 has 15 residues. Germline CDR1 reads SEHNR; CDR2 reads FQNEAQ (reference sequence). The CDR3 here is CASSLVGASDQPQHF. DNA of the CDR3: TGTGCCAGCAGCTTAGTAGGGGCGAGCGATCAGCCCCAGCATTTT.

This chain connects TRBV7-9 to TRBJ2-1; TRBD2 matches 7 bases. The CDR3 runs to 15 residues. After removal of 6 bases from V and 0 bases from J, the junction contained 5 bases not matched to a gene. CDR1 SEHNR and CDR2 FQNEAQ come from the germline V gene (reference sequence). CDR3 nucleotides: TGTGCCAGCAGTCCAGCGGGGCTCTCCTACAATGAGCAGTTCTTC. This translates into CASSPAGLSYNEQFF.

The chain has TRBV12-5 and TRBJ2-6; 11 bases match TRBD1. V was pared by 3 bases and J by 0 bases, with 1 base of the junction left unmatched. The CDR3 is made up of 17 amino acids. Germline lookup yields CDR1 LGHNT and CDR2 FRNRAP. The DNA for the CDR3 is TGTGCTAGTGGTTTTGGGACAGGGGGCTCTGGGGCCAACGTCCTGACTTTC. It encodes CASGFGTGGSGANVLTF.

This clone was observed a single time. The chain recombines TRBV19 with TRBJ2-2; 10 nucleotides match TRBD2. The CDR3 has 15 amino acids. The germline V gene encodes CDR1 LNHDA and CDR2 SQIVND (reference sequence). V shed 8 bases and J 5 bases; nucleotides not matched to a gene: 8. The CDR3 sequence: CASFHPSGSTGELFF. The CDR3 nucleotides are TGTGCCAGTTTTCATCCTAGCGGGAGTACCGGGGAGCTGTTTTTT.

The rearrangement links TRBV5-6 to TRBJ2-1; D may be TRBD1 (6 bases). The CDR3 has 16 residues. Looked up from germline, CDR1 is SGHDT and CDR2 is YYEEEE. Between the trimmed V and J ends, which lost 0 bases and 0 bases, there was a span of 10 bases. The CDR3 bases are TGTGCCAGCAGCTTGGGGACAGCCAGCTCCTACAATGAGCAGTTCTTC. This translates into CASSLGTASSYNEQFF.

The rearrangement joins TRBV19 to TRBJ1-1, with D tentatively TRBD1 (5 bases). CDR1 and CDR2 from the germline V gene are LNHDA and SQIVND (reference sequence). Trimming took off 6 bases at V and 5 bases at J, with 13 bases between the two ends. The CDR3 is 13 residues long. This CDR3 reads CASSSGGKTEAFF. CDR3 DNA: TGTGCCAGTAGCTCCGGGGGAAAGACTGAAGCTTTCTTT.

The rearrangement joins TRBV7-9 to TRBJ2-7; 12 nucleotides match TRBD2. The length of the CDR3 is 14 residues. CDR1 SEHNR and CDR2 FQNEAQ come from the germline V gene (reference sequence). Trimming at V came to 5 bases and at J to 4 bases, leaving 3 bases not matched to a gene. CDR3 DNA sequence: TGTGCCAGCAGCGCCGGGACTAGCGGGTACGAGCAGTACTTC. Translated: CASSAGTSGYEQYF.

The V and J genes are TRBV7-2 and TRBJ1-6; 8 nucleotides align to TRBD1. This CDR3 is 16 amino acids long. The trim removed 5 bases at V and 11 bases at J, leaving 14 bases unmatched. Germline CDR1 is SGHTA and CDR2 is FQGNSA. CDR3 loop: CASSLQGALEQAPLHF. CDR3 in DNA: TGTGCCAGCAGCCTTCAGGGGGCCCTAGAGCAAGCACCCCTCCACTTT.

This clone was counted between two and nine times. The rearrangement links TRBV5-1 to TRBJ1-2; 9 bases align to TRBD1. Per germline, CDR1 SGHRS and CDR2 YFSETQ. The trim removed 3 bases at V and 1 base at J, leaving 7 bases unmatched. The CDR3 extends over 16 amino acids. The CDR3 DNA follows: TGCGCCAGCAGCTACGGGACAGGGAGTCTTAACTATGGCTACACCTTC. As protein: CASSYGTGSLNYGYTF.

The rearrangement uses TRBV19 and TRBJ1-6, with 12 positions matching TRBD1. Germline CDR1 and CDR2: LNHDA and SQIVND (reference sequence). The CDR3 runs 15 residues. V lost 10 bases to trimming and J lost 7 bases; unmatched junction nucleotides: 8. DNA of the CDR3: TGTGCCACCAAGGCCGGGACAGGGGGCAATTCACCCCTCCACTTT. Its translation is CATKAGTGGNSPLHF. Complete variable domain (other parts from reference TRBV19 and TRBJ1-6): DGGITQSPKYLFRKEGQNVTLSCEQNLNHDAMYWYRQDPGQGLRLIYYSQIVNDFQKGDIAEGYSVSREKKESFPLTVTSAQKNPTAFYLCATKAGTGGNSPLHFGNGTRLTVT.